This T cell receptor (beta chain) emerged from a study of cytomegalovirus exposure and HLA in healthy donors. Background on the study: Sequencing of about 179 million T cells in an earlier analysis found approximately 120 million unique TCR beta sequences. The study's early data release held about 80 million unique TCRs from HLA-typed donors.

A remark on this clone: Its antigen is currently unknown.

Study-wide results and limits: Previous analysis showed most TCR beta V segments were productive about 90% or about 30% of the time. In vitro confirmation showed three CMV-associated chains to be CMV antigen specific.

13 Jbeta primers and 60 Vbeta primers were used for the PCR. Method: immunoSEQ multiplex PCR; TCRdb's copy keeps in-frame clones and lacks some. The table has hundreds of thousands of clones, about 80% seen once. V was trimmed by 6 bases and J by 0 bases, leaving 6 bases between them. CDR3 size: 13 residues. Germline lookup yields CDR1 MNHNS and CDR2 SASEGT. The source material was PBMCs. The source of this sequence is a woman in her thirties or forties in good health and CMV-seronegative. The rearrangement joins TRBV6-1 to TRBJ1-5, with D unclear. The chain's CDR3 is CASREISNQPQHF. The CDR3 nucleotides are TGTGCCAGCAGGGAGATTAGCAATCAGCCCCAGCATTTT.